Sequencing of this T cell receptor (beta chain) was carried out in a study of somatic mutations in cytotoxic T cells in rheumatoid arthritis. Study summary: Selected populations of V beta antibody-stained T cells underwent flow sorting at nearly 100% purity; these encompassed V beta1+ cells subjected to TCRB sequencing. Findings of the study overall: With advancing age, CD8+ clonality climbed in rheumatoid arthritis patients but did not rise in healthy controls. Nobody had found out which antigens the expanded CD8+ clones targeted. CD8+ T cells showed clonality that did not differ significantly between patients with rheumatoid arthritis and age-matched healthy controls.

Profiled with immunoSEQ multiplex PCR; TCRdb holds only in-frame clones, not every one. The table lists 10,000 to 15,000 clones, roughly 74% of them singletons. The CDR3 runs to 15 residues. The V end lost 4 bases, the J end lost 1 base, and 13 bases lay between the germline ends. Germline CDR1 SGDLS, CDR2 YYNGEE. A note on this clone: The antigen is not known.

The TCR was taken from a middle-aged woman in good health. The V gene is TRBV9, the J gene TRBJ2-3; maybe TRBD2 (6 bases). Sequencing input: CD8+ T cells sorted from blood. The CDR3 DNA sequence: TGTGCCAGCAGCAACGGCGGGATGGGCACAGATACGCAGTATTTT. The encoded protein is CASSNGGMGTDTQYF.